A single sample is the source of the 27 T cell receptor beta chains below, sequenced in a study of blood T cell repertoires in COVID-19. The protocol was immunoSEQ multiplex PCR, while the TCRdb copy is restricted to in-frame clones and leaves out a portion. Altogether more than 50,000 clones are present, 80% to 95% being singletons, with the ten largest covering approximately 15%. Input material: peripheral blood. The receptors were gathered from a man older than 75 with acute or convalescent COVID-19.

This clone was counted between two and nine times. The V and J genes are TRBV19 and TRBJ1-3, with a possible D match to TRBD1 (5 bases). Looked up from germline, CDR1 is LNHDA and CDR2 is SQIVND (reference sequence). This CDR3 spans 16 amino acids. The V end was cut by 7 bases, the J end by 4 bases, with 20 bases between. CDR3 in amino acids: CASTARLGAYGNTIYF. The CDR3 nucleotides read TGTGCCAGTACCGCGCGTCTAGGGGCGTACGGAAACACCATATATTTT.

The table lists this clone with a few counts. The chain recombines TRBV12-3 or TRBV12-4 with TRBJ1-3, with D tentatively TRBD1 (5 bases). Trimming left V 6 bases short and J 10 bases short, with 16 bases between. The CDR3 contains 13 residues. CDR3 DNA: TGTGCCAGCAGCCCTCTCTTGCGGGGGACCATATATTTT. Amino acids: CASSPLLRGTIYF.

This rearrangement joins TRBV5-1 to TRBJ1-1, with 10 bases fitting TRBD1. V shed 0 bases, J shed 4 bases, and the junction held 6 bases outside the gene matches. The CDR3 is made up of 16 amino acids. Germline CDR1 SGHRS, CDR2 YFSETQ. The CDR3 region is CASSLAGTGAVTEAFF. In nucleotides, the CDR3 is TGCGCCAGCAGCTTGGCGGGGACAGGGGCGGTCACTGAAGCTTTCTTT.

This clone was seen only a few times. The chain combines TRBV5-1 with TRBJ2-7; D is perhaps TRBD2 (7 bases). CDR1 and CDR2 (germline): SGHRS, YFSETQ. CDR3 length equals 15 residues. V lost 4 bases and J 7 bases, leaving 21 bases between the germline ends. The CDR3 region is CASSQLGRGAIEQYF. The CDR3 DNA reads as TGCGCCAGCAGCCAACTAGGGAGGGGGGCGATTGAGCAGTACTTC.

The chain uses TRBV7-3 and TRBJ2-1, with D possibly TRBD2 on 5 matching bases. The CDR3 contains 13 residues. Germline values: CDR1 SGHTA, CDR2 FQGTGA. V was cut by 3 bases and J by 13 bases, with 16 bases left in between. CDR3 residues: CASSFQDSGPQFF. DNA of the CDR3: TGTGCCAGCAGCTTCCAGGACTCCGGACCTCAGTTCTTC.

This clone was picked up one time. The rearrangement joins TRBV28 to TRBJ1-4; 8 bases are a match to TRBD1. The CDR3 is 15 amino acids. Per germline, CDR1 MDHEN and CDR2 SYDVKM. V shed 5 bases and J 10 bases; nucleotides not matched to a gene: 12. This chain's CDR3 is CASSEWDRSSRKLFF. Written as DNA, the CDR3 is TGTGCCAGCAGTGAATGGGACAGGTCCTCCCGAAAACTGTTTTTT.

This clone was detected only once. J is TRBJ2-5 and V is TRBV5-1, with 13 bases fitting TRBD2. Germline V gene lookup returns CDR1 SGHRS and CDR2 YFSETQ. The CDR3 is 16 residues long. Trimming cost V 4 bases and J 3 bases; bases outside gene matches: 6. CDR3 protein: CASSIKLAGGKETQYF. CDR3 bases: TGCGCCAGCAGCATAAAACTAGCGGGGGGGAAAGAGACCCAGTACTTC.

J is TRBJ1-5 and V is TRBV19, with 9 bases that match TRBD1. The germline CDR1 and CDR2 sequences are LNHDA and SQIVND (reference sequence). V lost 9 bases and J lost 5; bases outside the gene matches: 11. The CDR3 spans 15 residues. The CDR3 sequence is CASSLLGQGDQPQHF. In DNA form, the CDR3 reads TGTGCCAGCAGCCTCTTGGGACAGGGTGATCAGCCCCAGCATTTT.

The J gene is TRBJ2-3, the V gene TRBV7-2, with 13 bases identical to TRBD2. Germline V CDR1 and CDR2: SGHTA, FQGNSA. V lost 6 bases to trimming and J lost 6 bases; unmatched junction nucleotides: 9. This CDR3 comprises 16 residues. The CDR3 loop is CASRSTGTSGADTQYF. CDR3 coding DNA: TGTGCCAGCAGGTCTACCGGGACTAGCGGGGCTGATACGCAGTATTTT.

The chain combines TRBV30 with TRBJ2-3, with 10 positions matching TRBD2. Germline CDR1 reads GTSNPN; CDR2 reads SVGIG (reference sequence). V trimming: 4 bases; J trimming: 5 bases; junction bases outside the gene matches: 9. This CDR3 is built from 15 residues. CDR3 coding DNA: TGTGCCTGGACCCTAGCGGGGGCAAGGGGAGATACGCAGTATTTT. Translating it yields CAWTLAGARGDTQYF.

This sequence joins TRBV29-1 and TRBJ1-6; maybe TRBD1 (5 bases). The CDR3 runs to 12 residues. Germline CDR1 and CDR2: SQVTM and ANQGSEA. V was shortened by 6 bases and J by 9 bases, with 12 bases between the two germline ends. CDR3: CSVGGEGSPLHF. The CDR3, as DNA: TGCAGCGTGGGAGGGGAGGGTTCACCCCTCCACTTT.

The chain links TRBV5-5 to TRBJ2-1; the D gene is possibly TRBD2 (6 bases). Germline-derived CDR1 and CDR2 are SGHKS and YYEKEE (reference sequence). CDR3 length: 14 residues. Trimming stripped 5 bases from V and 8 bases from J, with 17 bases between. The CDR3 DNA is TGTGCCAGCAGTACGGGACTTAATAACGATGAGCAGTTCTTC. Its translation: CASSTGLNNDEQFF.

The chain has TRBV30 and TRBJ1-6, with D maybe TRBD1 (6 bases). V was cut by 4 bases and J by 6 bases, with 7 bases left in between. CDR3 length: 12 amino acids. The germline V gene has CDR1 GTSNPN and CDR2 SVGIG (reference sequence). The CDR3 sequence is CAWTGVNSPLHF. CDR3 in DNA: TGTGCCTGGACAGGGGTTAATTCACCCCTCCACTTT.

The chain employs TRBV7-3 and TRBJ2-3; D is possibly TRBD1 (5 bases). Trimming stripped 5 bases from V and 6 bases from J, with 9 bases between. CDR3 length: 12 residues. The germline V gene has CDR1 SGHTA and CDR2 FQGTGA. CDR3 sequence: CASSPKGDTQYF. Here the CDR3 DNA reads TGTGCCAGCAGCCCCAAGGGGGATACGCAGTATTTT.

The rearrangement joins TRBV7-2 to TRBJ1-6; 7 bases line up with TRBD1. The J segment lost 6 bases and the V segment lost 5 bases, leaving 7 bases of the junction unmatched. The CDR3 consists of 15 residues. Germline V gives CDR1 SGHTA, CDR2 FQGNSA. The CDR3 sequence is CASSPGAGGNSPLHF. The CDR3 DNA is TGTGCCAGCAGCCCAGGGGCAGGGGGTAATTCACCCCTCCACTTT.

This chain connects TRBV27 to TRBJ2-7; 7 positions match TRBD2. CDR3 size: 16 residues. Looked up from germline, CDR1 is MNHEY and CDR2 is SMNVEV (reference sequence). V shed 3 bases and J 5 bases; nucleotides not matched to a gene: 13. The CDR3 spells CASSLGAKRGQHEQYF. CDR3 nucleotide sequence: TGTGCCAGCAGTTTGGGTGCCAAGCGGGGTCAACACGAGCAGTACTTC.

The chain employs TRBV13 and TRBJ2-7; 7 bases are shared with TRBD1. The germline V gene has CDR1 PRHDT and CDR2 FYEKMQ (reference sequence). The J segment lost 0 bases and the V segment lost 3 bases, leaving 2 bases of the junction unmatched. The CDR3 sequence is 14 residues long. The DNA for the CDR3 is TGTGCCAGCAGCTTGGACAGGAGCTCCTACGAGCAGTACTTC. Protein sequence: CASSLDRSSYEQYF.

V usage is TRBV29-1 and J usage is TRBJ1-2, with TRBD1 matching 7 bases. The CDR3 has 14 residues. V shed 3 bases, J shed 2 bases, and the junction held 6 bases outside the gene matches. Germline-derived CDR1 and CDR2 are SQVTM and ANQGSEA. CDR3 region: CSVDGDRWNYGYTF. CDR3 DNA sequence: TGCAGCGTTGACGGGGACAGATGGAACTATGGCTACACCTTC.

This rearrangement joins TRBV28 to TRBJ1-2; D is unclear. The V gene lost 8 bases and the J gene lost 6 bases, with 7 bases spanning the gap. CDR1 MDHEN and CDR2 SYDVKM come from the germline V gene. CDR3 length equals 10 residues. The CDR3 bases are TGTGCCAGCCACCGGGATGGCTACACCTTC. This gives the protein CASHRDGYTF.

The V call is TRBV11-2, the J call TRBJ2-7, with D hard to call. Germline V lookup: CDR1 SGHAT, CDR2 FQNNGV. This CDR3 is built from 11 residues. V was pared by 5 bases and J by 7 bases, with 9 bases between. The CDR3 here is CASSPSREQYF. The CDR3, as DNA: TGTGCCAGCAGCCCCTCTAGGGAGCAGTACTTC.

The chain's CDR3 is CSVDGTGEPNEKLFF. CDR3 DNA sequence: TGCAGCGTTGACGGGACAGGGGAACCTAATGAAAAACTGTTTTTT. The chain employs TRBV29-1 and TRBJ1-4, with 10 bases lining up with TRBD1. The V gene's germline CDR1 is SQVTM and CDR2 ANQGSEA. V trimming: 3 bases; J trimming: 3 bases; junction bases outside the gene matches: 4. This CDR3 comprises 15 residues.

V and J are TRBV5-6 and TRBJ2-1; TRBD1 might be the D (5 bases). V dropped 4 bases and J dropped 3 bases, with 8 bases sitting between them. This CDR3 comprises 13 residues. CDR1 and CDR2 (germline): SGHDT, YYEEEE. The CDR3 DNA reads as TGTGCCAGCAGCCAGACAGACTACAATGAGCAGTTCTTC. As protein: CASSQTDYNEQFF.

The rearrangement uses TRBV7-9 and TRBJ1-5; unclear D gene. The V gene's germline CDR1 is SEHNR and CDR2 FQNEAQ (reference sequence). This CDR3 is 12 amino acids long. V was cut by 4 bases and J by 6 bases, with 7 bases left in between. The CDR3 is CASSSMSQPQHF. The CDR3, as DNA: TGTGCCAGCAGCTCAATGAGTCAGCCCCAGCATTTT.

The V call is TRBV7-2, the J call TRBJ1-2; 8 positions agree with TRBD1. The CDR3 sequence is 14 residues long. The germline V gene has CDR1 SGHTA and CDR2 FQGNSA. Unmatched junction bases numbered 4, after V lost 6 bases and J lost 1 base. Written as DNA, the CDR3 is TGTGCCAGCAGAGACGACAGGGGTAACTATGGCTACACCTTC. This sequence encodes CASRDDRGNYGYTF. Full variable domain (rest looked up from reference TRBV7-2 and TRBJ1-2): GAGVSQSPSNKVTEKGKDVELRCDPISGHTALYWYRQSLGQGLEFLIYFQGNSAPDKSGLPSDRFSAERTGGSVSTLTIQRTQQEDSAVYLCASRDDRGNYGYTFGSGTRLTVV.

The chain couples TRBV7-9 to TRBJ1-2, with D tentatively TRBD1 (6 bases). Germline V gene lookup returns CDR1 SEHNR and CDR2 FQNEAQ (reference sequence). The CDR3 is made up of 15 amino acids. V lost 1 base, J lost 2 bases, and 11 bases lay in between. The CDR3 is CASSLVGQTNYGYTF. CDR3 DNA sequence: TGTGCCAGCAGCTTAGTAGGACAGACGAACTATGGCTACACCTTC.

This chain uses TRBV20-1 with TRBJ2-3, with 13 bases fitting TRBD2. The CDR3 is made up of 15 amino acids. Per the germline V gene, CDR1 is DFQATT and CDR2 is SNEGSKA (reference sequence). The trim removed 6 bases at V and 2 bases at J, leaving 5 bases unmatched. In DNA, the CDR3 is TGCAGTGCGAGTACTAGCGGGGGGGCCACAGATACGCAGTATTTT. Protein: CSASTSGGATDTQYF.

V is TRBV19 and J is TRBJ1-2, with TRBD1 identical over 9 bases. The CDR3 is 13 amino acids. V shed 5 bases, J shed 8 bases, and the junction held 6 bases outside the gene matches. Germline V gene lookup returns CDR1 LNHDA and CDR2 SQIVND (reference sequence). For the CDR3, the DNA is TGTGCCAGTAGTCCGCGGACAGGGGAAGGCTACACCTTC. Translation gives CASSPRTGEGYTF.